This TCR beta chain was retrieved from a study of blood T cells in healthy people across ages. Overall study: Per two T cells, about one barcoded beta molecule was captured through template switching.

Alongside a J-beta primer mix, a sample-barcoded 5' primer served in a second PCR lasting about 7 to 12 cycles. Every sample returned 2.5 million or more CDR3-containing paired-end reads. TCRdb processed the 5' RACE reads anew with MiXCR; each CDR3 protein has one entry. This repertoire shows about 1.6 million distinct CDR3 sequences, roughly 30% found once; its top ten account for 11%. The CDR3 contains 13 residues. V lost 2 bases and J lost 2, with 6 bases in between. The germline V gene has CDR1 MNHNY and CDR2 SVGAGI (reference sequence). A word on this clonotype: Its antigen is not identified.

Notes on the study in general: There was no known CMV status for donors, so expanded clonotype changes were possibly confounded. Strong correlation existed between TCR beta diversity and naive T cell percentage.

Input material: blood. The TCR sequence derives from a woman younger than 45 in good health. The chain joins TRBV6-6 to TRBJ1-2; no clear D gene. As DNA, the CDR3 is TGTGCCAGCAGTTACGCAGAAAACTATGGCTACACCTTC. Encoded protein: CASSYAENYGYTF.